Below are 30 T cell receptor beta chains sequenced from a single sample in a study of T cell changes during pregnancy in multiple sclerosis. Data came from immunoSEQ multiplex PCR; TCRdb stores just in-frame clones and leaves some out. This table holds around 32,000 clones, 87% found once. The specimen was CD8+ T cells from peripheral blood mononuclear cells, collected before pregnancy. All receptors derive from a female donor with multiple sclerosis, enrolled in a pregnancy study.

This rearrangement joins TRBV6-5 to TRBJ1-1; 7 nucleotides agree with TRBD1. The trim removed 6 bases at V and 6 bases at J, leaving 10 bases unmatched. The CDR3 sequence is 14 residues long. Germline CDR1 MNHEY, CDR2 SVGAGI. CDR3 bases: TGTGCCAGCAGCCTCAAGCAGGGGGTCTCTGAAGCTTTCTTT. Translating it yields CASSLKQGVSEAFF.

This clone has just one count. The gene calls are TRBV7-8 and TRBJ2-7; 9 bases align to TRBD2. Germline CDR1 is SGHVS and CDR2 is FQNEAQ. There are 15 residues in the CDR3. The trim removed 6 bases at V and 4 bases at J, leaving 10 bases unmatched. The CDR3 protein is CASSFSSGTGYEQYF. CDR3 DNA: TGTGCCAGCAGTTTTTCTAGCGGGACCGGATACGAGCAGTACTTC.

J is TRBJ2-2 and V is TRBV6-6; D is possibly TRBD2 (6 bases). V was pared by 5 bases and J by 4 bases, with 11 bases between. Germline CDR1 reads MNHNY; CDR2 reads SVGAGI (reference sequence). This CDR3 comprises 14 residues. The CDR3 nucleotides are TGTGCCAGCAGTAAGGGACTTTCCACCGGGGAGCTGTTTTTT. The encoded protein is CASSKGLSTGELFF.

In nucleotides, the CDR3 is TGTGCCAGCAGCTTAGAGTATGGGTGGGGACTCAATAATTCACCCCTCCACTTT. Protein sequence: CASSLEYGWGLNNSPLHF. The chain uses TRBV11-2 and TRBJ1-6, with a possible D match to TRBD1 (5 bases). From germline, CDR1 is SGHAT and CDR2 FQNNGV. V shed 0 bases and J shed 5 bases, with 17 bases lying between them. The CDR3 length is 18 residues.

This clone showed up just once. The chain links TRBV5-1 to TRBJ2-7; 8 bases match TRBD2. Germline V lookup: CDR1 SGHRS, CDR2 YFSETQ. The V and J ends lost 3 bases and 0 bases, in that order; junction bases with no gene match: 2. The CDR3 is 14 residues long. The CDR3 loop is CASSWTSHSYEQYF. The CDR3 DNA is TGCGCCAGCAGCTGGACTAGCCACTCCTACGAGCAGTACTTC.

CDR3 DNA sequence: TGCGCCAGCAGCTTTCGACTAGCGAAGAGCACAGATACGCAGTATTTT. It translates to CASSFRLAKSTDTQYF. The V gene is TRBV5-1, the J gene TRBJ2-3, with 8 nucleotides matching TRBD2. There are 16 residues in the CDR3. Germline V gene lookup returns CDR1 SGHRS and CDR2 YFSETQ. The ends lost 2 bases at V and 0 bases at J; junction bases unmatched: 5.

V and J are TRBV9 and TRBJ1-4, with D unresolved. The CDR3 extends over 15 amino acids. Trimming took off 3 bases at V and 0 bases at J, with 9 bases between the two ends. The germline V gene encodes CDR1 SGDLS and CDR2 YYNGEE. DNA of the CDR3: TGTGCCAGCAGCGCTTCACTGGCAACTAATGAAAAACTGTTTTTT. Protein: CASSASLATNEKLFF. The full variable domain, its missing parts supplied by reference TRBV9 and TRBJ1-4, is DSGVTQTPKHLITATGQRVTLRCSPRSGDLSVYWYQQSLDQGLQFLIQYYNGEERAKGNILERFSAQQFPDLHSELNLSSLELGDSALYFCASSASLATNEKLFFGSGTQLSVL.

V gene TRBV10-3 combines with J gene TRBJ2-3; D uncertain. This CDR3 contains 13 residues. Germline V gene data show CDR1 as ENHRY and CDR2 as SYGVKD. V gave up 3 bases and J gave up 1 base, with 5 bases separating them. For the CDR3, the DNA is TGTGCCATCAGTGACGGAGGCACAGATACGCAGTATTTT. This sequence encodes CAISDGGTDTQYF.

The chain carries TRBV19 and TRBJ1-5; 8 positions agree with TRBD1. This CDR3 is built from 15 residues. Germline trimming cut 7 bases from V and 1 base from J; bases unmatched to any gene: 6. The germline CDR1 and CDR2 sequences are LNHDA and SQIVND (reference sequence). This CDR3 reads CASTIDRGSNQPQHF. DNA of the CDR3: TGTGCCAGTACCATAGACAGGGGCAGCAATCAGCCCCAGCATTTT.

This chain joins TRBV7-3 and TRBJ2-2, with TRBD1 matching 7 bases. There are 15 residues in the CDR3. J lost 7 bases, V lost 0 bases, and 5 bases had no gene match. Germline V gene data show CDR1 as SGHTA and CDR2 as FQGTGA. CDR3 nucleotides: TGTGCCAGCAGCTTAACCCCGACAGGGAACGGGGAGCTGTTTTTT. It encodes CASSLTPTGNGELFF.

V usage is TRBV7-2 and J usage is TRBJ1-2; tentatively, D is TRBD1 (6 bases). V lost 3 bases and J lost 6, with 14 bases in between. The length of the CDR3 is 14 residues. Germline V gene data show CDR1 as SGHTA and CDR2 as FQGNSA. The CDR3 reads CASSFGIQGDGYTF. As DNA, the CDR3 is TGTGCCAGCAGCTTCGGAATACAGGGAGATGGCTACACCTTC. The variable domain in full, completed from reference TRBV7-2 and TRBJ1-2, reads GAGVSQSPSNKVTEKGKDVELRCDPISGHTALYWYRQSLGQGLEFLIYFQGNSAPDKSGLPSDRFSAERTGGSVSTLTIQRTQQEDSAVYLCASSFGIQGDGYTFGSGTRLTVV.

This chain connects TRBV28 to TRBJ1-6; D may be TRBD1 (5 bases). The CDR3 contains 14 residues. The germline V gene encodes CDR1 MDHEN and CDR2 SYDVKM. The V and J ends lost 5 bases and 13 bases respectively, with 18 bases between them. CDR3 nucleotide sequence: TGTGCCAGCAGTATAAGGGACGGGGGATTTCCCCTCCACTTT. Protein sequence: CASSIRDGGFPLHF.

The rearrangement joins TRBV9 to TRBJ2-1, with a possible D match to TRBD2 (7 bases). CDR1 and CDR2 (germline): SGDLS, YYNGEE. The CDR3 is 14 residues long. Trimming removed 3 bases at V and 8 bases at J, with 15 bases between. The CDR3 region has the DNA TGTGCCAGCAGCGGTTTGGGGGGGGGCGATGAGCAGTTCTTC. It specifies CASSGLGGGDEQFF.

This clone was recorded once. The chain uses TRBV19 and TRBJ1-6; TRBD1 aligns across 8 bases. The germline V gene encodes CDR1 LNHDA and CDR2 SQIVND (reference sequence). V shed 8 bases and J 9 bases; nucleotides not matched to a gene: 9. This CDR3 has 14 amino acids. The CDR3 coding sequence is TGTGCCAGTTGGGGCAGGGGGCCTGCTTCACCCCTCCACTTT. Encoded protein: CASWGRGPASPLHF.

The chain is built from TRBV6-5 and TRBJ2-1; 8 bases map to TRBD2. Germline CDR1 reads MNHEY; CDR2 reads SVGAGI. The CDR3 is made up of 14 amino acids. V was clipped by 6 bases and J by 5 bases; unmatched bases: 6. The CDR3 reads CASSLGLVNNEQFF. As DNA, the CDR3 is TGTGCCAGCAGCCTGGGACTAGTGAACAATGAGCAGTTCTTC.

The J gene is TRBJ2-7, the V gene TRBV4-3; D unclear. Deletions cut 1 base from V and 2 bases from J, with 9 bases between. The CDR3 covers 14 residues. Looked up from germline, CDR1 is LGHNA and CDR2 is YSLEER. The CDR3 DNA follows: TGCGCCAGCAGCCAAGTCGAAGGAGCCTACGAGCAGTACTTC. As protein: CASSQVEGAYEQYF.

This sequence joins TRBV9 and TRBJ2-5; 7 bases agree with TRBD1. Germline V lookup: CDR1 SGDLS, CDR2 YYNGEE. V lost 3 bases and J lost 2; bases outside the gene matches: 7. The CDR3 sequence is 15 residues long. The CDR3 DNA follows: TGTGCCAGCAGCGAAGAAGGGGACAGACAAGAGACCCAGTACTTC. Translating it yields CASSEEGDRQETQYF.

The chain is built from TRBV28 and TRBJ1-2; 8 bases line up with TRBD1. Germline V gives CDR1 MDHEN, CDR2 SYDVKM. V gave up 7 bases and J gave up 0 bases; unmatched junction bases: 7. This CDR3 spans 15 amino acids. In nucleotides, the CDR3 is TGTGCCAGCATCTTACAGGGGGTAGCTAACTATGGCTACACCTTC. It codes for CASILQGVANYGYTF.

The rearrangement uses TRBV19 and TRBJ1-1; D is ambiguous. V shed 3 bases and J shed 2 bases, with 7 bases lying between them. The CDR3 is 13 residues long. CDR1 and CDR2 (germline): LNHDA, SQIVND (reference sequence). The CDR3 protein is CASSISPNTEAFF. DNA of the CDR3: TGTGCCAGTAGTATCAGTCCAAACACTGAAGCTTTCTTT.

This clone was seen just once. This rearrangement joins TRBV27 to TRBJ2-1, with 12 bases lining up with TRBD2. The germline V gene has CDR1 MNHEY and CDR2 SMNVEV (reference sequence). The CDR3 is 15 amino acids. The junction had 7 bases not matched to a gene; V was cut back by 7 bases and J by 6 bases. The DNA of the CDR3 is TGTGCCAGCACCCCCGGACTAGCGGGGACCAATGAGCAGTTCTTC. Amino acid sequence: CASTPGLAGTNEQFF.

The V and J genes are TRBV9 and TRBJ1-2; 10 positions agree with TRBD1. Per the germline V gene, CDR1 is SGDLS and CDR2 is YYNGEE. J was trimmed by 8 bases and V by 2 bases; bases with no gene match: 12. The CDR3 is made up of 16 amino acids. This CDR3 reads CASSVGTGDNVSGYTF. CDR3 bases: TGTGCCAGCAGCGTCGGGACAGGGGATAATGTGTCGGGCTACACCTTC.

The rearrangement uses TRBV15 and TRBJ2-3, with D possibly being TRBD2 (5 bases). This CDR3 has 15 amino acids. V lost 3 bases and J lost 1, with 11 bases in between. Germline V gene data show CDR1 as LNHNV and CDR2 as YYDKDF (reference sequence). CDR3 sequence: CATSSSGYRTDTQYF. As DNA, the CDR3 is TGTGCCACCAGCAGCAGCGGTTATCGCACAGATACGCAGTATTTT.

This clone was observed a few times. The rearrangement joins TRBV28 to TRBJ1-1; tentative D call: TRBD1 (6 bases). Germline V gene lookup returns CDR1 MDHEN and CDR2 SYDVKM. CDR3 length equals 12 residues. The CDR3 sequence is CASQGMGTEAFF. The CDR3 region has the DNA TGTGCGAGCCAGGGGATGGGCACTGAAGCTTTCTTT.

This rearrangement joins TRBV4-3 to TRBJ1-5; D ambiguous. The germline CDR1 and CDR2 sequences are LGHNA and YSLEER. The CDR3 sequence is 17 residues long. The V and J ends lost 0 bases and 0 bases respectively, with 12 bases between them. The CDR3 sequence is CASSQDLEQNSNQPQHF. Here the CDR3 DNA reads TGCGCCAGCAGCCAAGATCTCGAACAAAATAGCAATCAGCCCCAGCATTTT.

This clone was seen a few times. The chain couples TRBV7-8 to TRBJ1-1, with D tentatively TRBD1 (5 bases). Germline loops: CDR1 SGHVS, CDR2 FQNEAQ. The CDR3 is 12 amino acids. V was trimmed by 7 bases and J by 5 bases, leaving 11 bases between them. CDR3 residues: CASTGGGTEAFF. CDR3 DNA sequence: TGTGCCAGCACCGGCGGGGGGACTGAAGCTTTCTTT.

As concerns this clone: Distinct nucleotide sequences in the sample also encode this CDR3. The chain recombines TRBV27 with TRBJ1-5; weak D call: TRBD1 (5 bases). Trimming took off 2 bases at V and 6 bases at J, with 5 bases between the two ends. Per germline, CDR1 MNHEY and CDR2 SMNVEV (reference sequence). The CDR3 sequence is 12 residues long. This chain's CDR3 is CASSLQGQPQHF. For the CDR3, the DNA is TGTGCCAGCAGTTTACAGGGTCAGCCCCAGCATTTT.

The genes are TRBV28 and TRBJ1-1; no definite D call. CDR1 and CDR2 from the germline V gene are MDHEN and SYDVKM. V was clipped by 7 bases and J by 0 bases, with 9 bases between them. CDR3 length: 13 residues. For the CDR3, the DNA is TGTGCCAGCACCACGACAATGAACACTGAAGCTTTCTTT. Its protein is CASTTTMNTEAFF.

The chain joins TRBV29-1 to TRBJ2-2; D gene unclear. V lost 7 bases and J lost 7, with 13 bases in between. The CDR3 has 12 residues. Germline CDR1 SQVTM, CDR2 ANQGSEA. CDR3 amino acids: CSGIAPHGELFF. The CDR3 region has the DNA TGCAGCGGAATAGCTCCCCACGGGGAGCTGTTTTTT.

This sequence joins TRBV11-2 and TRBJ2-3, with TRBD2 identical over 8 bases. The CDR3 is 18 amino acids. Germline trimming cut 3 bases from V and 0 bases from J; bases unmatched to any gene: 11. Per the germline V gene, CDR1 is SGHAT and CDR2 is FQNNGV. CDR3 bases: TGTGCCAGCAGCTTTACAATAGGCGCTAGCGGGAGCACAGATACGCAGTATTTT. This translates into CASSFTIGASGSTDTQYF.

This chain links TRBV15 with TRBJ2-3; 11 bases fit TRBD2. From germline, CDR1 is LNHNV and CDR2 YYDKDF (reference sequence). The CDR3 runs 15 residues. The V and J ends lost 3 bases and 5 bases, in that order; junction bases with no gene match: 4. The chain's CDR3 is CATSSTSGGGDTQYF. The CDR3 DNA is TGTGCCACCAGCAGCACTAGCGGGGGAGGAGATACGCAGTATTTT. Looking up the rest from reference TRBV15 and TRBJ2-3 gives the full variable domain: DAMVIQNPRYQVTQFGKPVTLSCSQTLNHNVMYWYQQKSSQAPKLLFHYYDKDFNNEADTPDNFQSRRPNTSFCFLDIRSPGLGDTAMYLCATSSTSGGGDTQYFGPGTRLTVL.